This TCR beta chain was retrieved from a study of CD8+CD57+ T cells in acquired aplastic anemia. On the study more broadly: Sorted CD4+ and CD8+ cells gave an average of about 3 ug of DNA. In CD4+ cells, healthy donors produced an average of about 11 million reads.

This clonotype came up many times. Its matching antigen is unknown. Genomic DNA was employed as the template in profiling TCR beta VDJ and CDR3. TCRdb independently ran MiXCR on the reads; one entry per CDR3 protein. The sample contains around 130,000 distinct CDR3 sequences, around 48% of which appear only once. Regarding the study as a whole: Between patients and controls, around 30 CD8+ CDR3 sequences were found in common. Any difference that existed in CD8+ Simpson's diversity between patients and controls was not significant.

This CDR3 spans 15 amino acids. J lost 7 bases, V lost 0 bases, and 5 bases had no gene match. Germline V gene data show CDR1 as SGHRS and CDR2 as YFSETQ. Sequenced sample: sorted CD4+, CD8+, or CD8+CD57+ T cells (not recorded which) from PBMCs. V gene TRBV5-1 combines with J gene TRBJ2-1; TRBD1 agrees at 9 bases. The clonotype was recovered from a human donor in good health, serving as a control. CDR3 loop: CASSLAGQGSNEQFF. The CDR3 nucleotides are TGCGCCAGCAGCTTGGCAGGACAGGGGTCGAATGAGCAGTTCTTC.